Presented here are 8 T cell receptor beta chains from one specimen sequenced in a study of beta chain features in type 1 diabetes. Every bit of the isolated RNA underwent reverse transcription, so sequencing read expressed TCRB transcripts. Some clones are missing from TCRdb's copy, which holds only in-frame ones; the method was immunoSEQ multiplex PCR. This table has fewer than 400,000 clones, 8% appearing once. The sample consisted of central memory CD4+ T cells from blood. These receptors all stem from a woman aged 18-29 years in good health.

The rearrangement uses TRBV5-4 and TRBJ2-5, with D tentatively TRBD1 (6 bases). Germline values: CDR1 SGHNT, CDR2 YYREEE (reference sequence). V lost 0 bases, J lost 4 bases, and 10 bases lay in between. The CDR3 sequence is 14 residues long. CDR3 region: CASSLDPRGETQYF. For the CDR3, the DNA is TGTGCCAGCAGCTTGGACCCCAGGGGAGAGACCCAGTACTTC. The variable domain in full, completed from reference TRBV5-4 and TRBJ2-5, reads ETGVTQSPTHLIKTRGQQVTLRCSSQSGHNTVSWYQQALGQGPQFIFQYYREEENGRGNFPPRFSGLQFPNYSSELNVNALELDDSALYLCASSLDPRGETQYFGPGTRLLVL.

This chain uses TRBV18 with TRBJ2-6; the D is unclear. Germline loops: CDR1 KGHSH, CDR2 LQKENI. CDR3 length: 15 amino acids. Trimming pared 1 base from V and 0 bases from J, leaving 4 bases between. CDR3 loop: CASSPRGSGANVLTF. The CDR3 coding sequence is TGTGCCAGCTCACCACGGGGCTCTGGGGCCAACGTCCTGACTTTC. The variable domain in full, with the rest retrieved from reference TRBV18 and TRBJ2-6, is NAGVMQNPRHLVRRRGQEARLRCSPMKGHSHVYWYRQLPEEGLKFMVYLQKENIIDESGMPKERFSAEFPKEGPSILRIQQVVRGDSAAYFCASSPRGSGANVLTFGAGSRLTVL.

This clone was counted a single time. In the same sample, other DNA sequences code for this CDR3. This chain connects TRBV18 to TRBJ2-5; a weak D match, TRBD2 (6 bases). The V gene lost 3 bases and the J gene lost 5 bases, with 13 bases spanning the gap. CDR1 and CDR2 from the germline V gene are KGHSH and LQKENI. CDR3 size: 14 residues. The CDR3 DNA sequence: TGTGCCAGCTCACCCCCCGGGGGTCGGGAGACCCAGTACTTC. This gives the protein CASSPPGGRETQYF.

The chain has TRBV2 and TRBJ2-5; TRBD2 matches at 8 bases. The V gene's germline CDR1 is SNHLY and CDR2 FYNNEI. Trimming at V came to 2 bases and at J to 5 bases, leaving 10 bases not matched to a gene. This CDR3 contains 16 residues. The DNA of the CDR3 is TGTGCCAGCAGTGAATTGTCCAGCGGGAGTGGTGAGACCCAGTACTTC. It translates to CASSELSSGSGETQYF.

This clone was seen a few times. The gene calls are TRBV11-2 and TRBJ2-7, with D unresolved. The CDR3 spans 12 residues. CDR1 and CDR2 from the germline V gene are SGHAT and FQNNGV. Trimming shortened V by 5 bases and J by 4 bases, and 9 bases separated the two germline ends. CDR3 DNA: TGTGCCAGCAGCGTGACGGTATACGAGCAGTACTTC. Its translation: CASSVTVYEQYF.

This clone was seen only a few times. The V call is TRBV7-8, the J call TRBJ2-2, with 14 bases that match TRBD2. The CDR3 has 15 amino acids. CDR1 is SGHVS and CDR2 is FQNEAQ in the germline V gene. V was pared by 6 bases and J by 4 bases, with 1 base of the junction left unmatched. The CDR3 loop reads CASRGLAGATGELFF. DNA for the CDR3: TGTGCCAGCAGGGGACTAGCGGGAGCCACCGGGGAGCTGTTTTTT.

V is TRBV7-3 and J is TRBJ2-7; TRBD2 matches 10 bases. This CDR3 spans 16 amino acids. CDR1 and CDR2 from the germline V gene are SGHTA and FQGTGA. The ends lost 2 bases at V and 4 bases at J; junction bases unmatched: 8. CDR3 protein: CASSLDGSGRWYEQYF. The CDR3 DNA follows: TGTGCCAGCAGCTTAGATGGTAGCGGGAGGTGGTACGAGCAGTACTTC.

The V gene is TRBV27, the J gene TRBJ2-5; 12 positions agree with TRBD2. In germline, CDR1 is MNHEY, CDR2 SMNVEV (reference sequence). Trimming removed 2 bases from V and 7 bases from J; junction bases left unmatched: 5. The CDR3 contains 15 residues. The CDR3 protein is CASSLSLAGGATQYF. For the CDR3, the DNA is TGTGCCAGCAGTTTAAGCCTAGCGGGAGGGGCGACCCAGTACTTC.